Listed below are T cell receptor beta chains from one sample, sequenced in a study of tumor-infiltrating lymphocytes in primary liver carcinoma. TCRdb called the multiplex PCR reads again in MiXCR, with one record for every CDR3 protein. Seen here are fewer than 75,000 distinct CDR3 sequences, over 60% observed once, and the top ten hold around 44%. The sequencing sample was made of liver tumor tissue from sampling region 4. These receptors came from a man aged 40-49 years with primary liver carcinoma and hepatitis B virus infection. Each CDR3 is given with its conserved first and last residue. Each record gives: D gene, J gene, V gene, clone size, CDR3 protein, CDR3 DNA. The D gene is left open where the match is weak. Only some rows state a clone size, as once, few, many or a class for expanded clones.

TRBD2	TRBJ2-5	TRBV7-9	many	CASSKLTSGRQETQYF	TGTGCCAGCAGCAAACTGACTAGCGGGAGGCAAGAGACCCAGTACTTC
TRBD1	TRBJ2-4	TRBV6-6	.	CASSSGIGGAGYF	TGTGCCAGCAGCTCCGGGATAGGGGGCGCGGGGTACTTC
.	TRBJ1-2	TRBV12-3/TRBV12-4	.	CASRLSGYSF	TGTGCCAGCAGACTGTCTGGCTACTCCTTC
TRBD1	TRBJ1-5	TRBV29-1	.	CSTVTGTDTQHF	TGCAGCACCGTAACAGGGACAGATACGCAGCATTTT
.	TRBJ1-4	TRBV12-3/TRBV12-4	many	CASSRTHAGDEKLFF	TGTGCCAGCAGCCGGACACACGCAGGAGATGAAAAACTGTTTTTT
.	TRBJ2-3	TRBV28	few	CASSLAGTPTTDTQYF	TGTGCCAGCAGTTTGGCGGGGACCCCCACCACAGATACGCAGTATTTT
.	TRBJ2-3	TRBV7-2	few	CASGGQPTDTQYF	TGTGCCAGCGGAGGACAGCCCACAGATACGCAGTATTTT
.	TRBJ2-1	TRBV5-1	many	CASSLAAGGYNEQFF	TGCGCCAGCAGCTTGGCCGCGGGCGGCTACAATGAGCAGTTCTTC
.	TRBJ1-2	TRBV4-2	.	CASRQDMGRGSGYTF	TGTGCCAGCAGACAAGATATGGGCAGAGGTAGTGGCTATACCTTC
.	TRBJ2-7	TRBV7-9	.	CASSLGGEIYEQYF	TGTGCCAGCAGCTTAGGGGGGGAAATCTACGAGCAGTATTTC
TRBD2	TRBJ2-2	TRBV7-8	once	CASSFAGVLNIGELFF	TGTGCCAGCAGTTTTGCGGGAGTCTTGAACATCGGGGAGCTGTTTTTT
.	TRBJ2-5	TRBV28	.	CASKAGAQETQYF	TGTGCCAGCAAGGCAGGGGCCCAAGAGACCCAGTACTTC
.	TRBJ1-2	TRBV7-9	.	CASSPEGWLSQYGYTF	TGTGCCAGCAGCCCCGAGGGCTGGCTGTCCCAGTATGGGTACACGTTC
.	TRBJ2-2	TRBV6-5	once	CASIYRSVRPGELFF	TGTGCCAGTATTTACAGGTCCGTCAGGCCCGGGGAGCTGTTTTTT
TRBD2	TRBJ2-7	TRBV10-1	.	CASSTVTSGAYNEQYF	TGCGCCAGTAGTACCGTGACTAGCGGAGCCTACAATGAGCAGTACTTC
.	TRBJ2-5	TRBV12-3/TRBV12-4	.	CASSRSETETQYF	TGTGCCAGCAGCCGAAGCGAAACAGAGACCCAGTACTTC
.	TRBJ2-7	TRBV6-5	.	CASGNGQGAYEQYF	TGTGCCAGCGGTAATGGACAAGGGGCCTACGAGCAGTACTTC
TRBD2	TRBJ2-7	TRBV28	.	CASSREGRGAYKQYF	TGTGCCAGCAGTCGGGAGGGACGGGGGGCGTACAAGCAGTACTTC
TRBD1	TRBJ1-5	TRBV11-2	.	CANSPDRGSNQHQHF	TGTGCCAACAGCCCGGACAGGGGTAGCAATCAGCACCAGCACTTT
TRBD2	TRBJ2-1	TRBV29-1	.	CSVRLAGYKQFF	TGTAGCGTCCGACTAGCGGGATATAAGCAGTTCTTC
.	TRBJ2-6	TRBV11-3	few	CASSSIAQSGANALTF	TGTGCCAGTAGCTCGATAGCACAGTCTGGGGCCAACGCCCTGACTTTC
TRBD2	TRBJ2-7	TRBV6-5	.	CASSYGAGVGWHYF	TGTGCCAGCAGTTACGGTGCGGGAGTGGGCTGGCACTACTTC
.	TRBJ2-4	TRBV29-1	.	CSVNKGNIQYF	TGCAGCGTTAATAAAGGAAACATTCAGTACTTC
.	TRBJ2-7	TRBV6-6	.	CASSYDDEQYF	TGCGCCAGCAGTTACGATGACGAGCAGTACTTC
.	TRBJ2-2	TRBV11-2	.	CARSLGGGGNTGELFF	TGTGCCAGGAGCTTAGGCGGAGGGGGCAACACCGGGGAGCTGTTTTTT
TRBD1	TRBJ1-4	TRBV7-9	.	CASSYRQGSNEKLIF	TGTGCCAGCAGCTACCGACAGGGGTCTAATGAGAAACTGATTTTT
TRBD1	TRBJ2-3	TRBV11-2	.	CASSLARDSPRGTQYF	TGTGCCAGCAGCTTAGCAAGGGACAGTCCCAGAGGTACGCAGTATTTT
TRBD2	TRBJ2-7	TRBV4-1	.	CASCPRGVAGGRSEQYF	TGCGCCAGCTGCCCCAGAGGGGTAGCGGGAGGGCGTAGTGAGCAGTACTTC
TRBD2	TRBJ2-1	TRBV29-1	.	CSLSGLGENEQSF	TGCAGCCTATCGGGACTAGGAGAGAATGAGCAGTCCTTC
.	TRBJ2-4	TRBV6-1	many	CASSESGPKNIQYF	TGTGCCAGCAGTGAGTCCGGCCCCAAAAACATTCAGTACTTC
.	TRBJ1-3	TRBV12-3/TRBV12-4	.	CASSHRGEAGILVGGNTIYF	TGTGCCAGCAGCCATAGGGGCGAGGCAGGGATCCTAGTGGGTGGAAACACCATATATTTT
.	TRBJ1-5	TRBV10-3	.	CAIIPNRGGQQPKHF	TGTGCCATCATCCCGAACAGAGGAGGGCAACAGCCCAAGCATTTT
.	TRBJ2-7	TRBV11-2	.	CASSFGRDRVASYEQYF	TGTGCCAGCAGCTTTGGTCGCGACAGAGTAGCCTCCTACGAGCAGTACTTC
TRBD1	TRBJ2-3	TRBV6-1	.	CASNDETGVADTLYF	TGTGCCAGCAATGATGAGACAGGGGTGGCAGATACGCTGTATTTT
.	TRBJ1-1	TRBV29-1	.	CSVGGSEAFF	TGCAGTGTGGGGGGGTCCGAAGCTTTCTTT
.	TRBJ1-2	TRBV4-1	once	CASSQSGDDYTF	TGCGCCAGCAGCCAATCAGGGGATGACTACACCTTC
.	TRBJ2-7	TRBV7-9	.	CVSSLAFGLVEYGQYF	TGTGTCAGCAGCTTAGCCTTTGGGTTAGTCGAGTACGGGCAGTACTTC
TRBD1	TRBJ2-1	TRBV5-4	.	CAGIQDKGASYNEQFF	TGTGCCGGCATCCAAGACAAGGGGGCTTCCTACAATGAGCAGTTCTTC
.	TRBJ2-1	TRBV6-2/TRBV6-3	once	CGSCLIPCSYNEQFF	TGTGGCAGCTGTTTAATCCCATGCTCCTACAATGAGCAGTTCTTC
.	TRBJ2-2	TRBV11-2	.	CASNLALEGANTGEPFF	TGTGCGAGCAACTTAGCATTAGAAGGGGCGAACACCGGGGAGCCGTTTTTT
TRBD2	TRBJ2-3	TRBV7-9	many	CASSPGGTSSYTQYF	TGTGCCAGCAGCCCCGGGGGGACTAGTTCGTATACGCAGTATTTT
.	TRBJ2-7	TRBV11-2	few	CASSLTDGVYEQYF	TGTGCCAGCAGCTTAACGGACGGAGTCTACGAGCAGTACTTC
TRBD2	TRBJ2-1	TRBV11-2	.	CPGSLELLAGINEQFF	TGTCCCGGCAGCTTAGAGCTCCTAGCGGGAATTAATGAGCAGTTCTTC
TRBD1	TRBJ1-1	TRBV6-5	many	CASSSDRGEYTEAFF	TGTGCCAGCAGTTCCGACAGGGGGGAGTACACTGAAGCTTTCTTT
TRBD1	TRBJ1-1	TRBV6-1	.	CASNHGQGGTQAFF	TGTGCTAGCAATCACGGACAGGGAGGCACTCAAGCTTTCTTT
.	TRBJ2-7	TRBV10-1	many	CASSPGGMIYEQYF	TGCGCCAGCAGTCCCGGGGGAATGATCTACGAGCAGTACTTC
.	TRBJ2-6	TRBV11-1	many	CASSWNSGANVLTF	TGTGCCAGCAGCTGGAACTCTGGGGCCAACGTCCTGACTTTC
TRBD2	TRBJ2-1	TRBV5-1	many	CASSLVRERGEQFF	TGCGCCAGCAGCTTGGTACGGGAGCGGGGTGAGCAGTTCTTC
.	TRBJ2-2	TRBV11-2	once	CASSSALGGVNTGKLFF	TGTGCCAGCAGTTCAGCATTAGGAGGGGTGAACACCGGGAAGCTGTTTTTT
.	TRBJ2-5	TRBV6-2/TRBV6-3	.	CSSSLNAETQYF	TGTTCCAGTAGTCTTAATGCGGAGACCCAGTACTTC